A selection of T cell receptor beta chains follows, all from one sample in a study of T cells after yellow fever vaccination. One entry per CDR3 protein results from TCRdb running MiXCR on the 5' RACE reads. The data show 120,000 to 150,000 distinct CDR3 sequences, approximately 7.7% seen once. The sample here was CD4+ T cells sorted from PBMCs, taken 5 days after the yellow fever booster vaccination. Receptors originate from a man between 25 and 39 years old who received the YFV17D yellow fever vaccine. Each CDR3 is given with its conserved first and last residue.

>TRBV20-1|TRBJ1-2
CSAREGKGHGYTF
>TRBV7-3|TRBJ2-7
CASSVTGTSSYEQYF
>TRBV7-2|TRBJ1-2
CASSLEQNYGYTF
>TRBV6-5|TRBJ1-6
CASSPGAENSPLHF
>TRBV18|TRBJ1-1
CASSPRSNTEAFF
>TRBV6-5|TRBJ2-3
CASSYYSGHTSTDTQYF
>TRBV5-6|TRBJ2-7
CASTLGSGAYEQYF
>TRBV18|TRBJ2-5
CASSPSGSETQYF
>TRBV4-3|TRBJ1-2
CASSQAGQGRFNYGYTF
>TRBV7-8|TRBJ2-2
CASSSNVRRSGRGSGELFF
>TRBV20-1|TRBJ2-7
CSARDERISYEQYF
>TRBV9|TRBJ2-5
CASSVSGTASETQYF
>TRBV24-1|TRBJ2-7
CATSTQGSRTGKFHEQYF
>TRBV7-2|TRBJ1-5
CASSLQRDGQPQHF
>TRBV28|TRBJ2-3
CASSLGPAGSTDTQYF
>TRBV5-1|TRBJ2-3
CASSRGQGVADTQYF
>TRBV5-1|TRBJ2-7
CASSLGGRPYEQYF
>TRBV15|TRBJ2-1
CATSRGGGTYNEQFF
>TRBV28|TRBJ2-1
CASRLAGAHEQFF
>TRBV7-9|TRBJ2-1
CASSFGQSNNEQFF
>TRBV18|TRBJ2-1
CASSPGGLATNNEQFF
>TRBV20-1|TRBJ2-1
CCAIGGRKDSYNEQFF
>TRBV7-9|TRBJ1-1
CASSPGENTEAFF